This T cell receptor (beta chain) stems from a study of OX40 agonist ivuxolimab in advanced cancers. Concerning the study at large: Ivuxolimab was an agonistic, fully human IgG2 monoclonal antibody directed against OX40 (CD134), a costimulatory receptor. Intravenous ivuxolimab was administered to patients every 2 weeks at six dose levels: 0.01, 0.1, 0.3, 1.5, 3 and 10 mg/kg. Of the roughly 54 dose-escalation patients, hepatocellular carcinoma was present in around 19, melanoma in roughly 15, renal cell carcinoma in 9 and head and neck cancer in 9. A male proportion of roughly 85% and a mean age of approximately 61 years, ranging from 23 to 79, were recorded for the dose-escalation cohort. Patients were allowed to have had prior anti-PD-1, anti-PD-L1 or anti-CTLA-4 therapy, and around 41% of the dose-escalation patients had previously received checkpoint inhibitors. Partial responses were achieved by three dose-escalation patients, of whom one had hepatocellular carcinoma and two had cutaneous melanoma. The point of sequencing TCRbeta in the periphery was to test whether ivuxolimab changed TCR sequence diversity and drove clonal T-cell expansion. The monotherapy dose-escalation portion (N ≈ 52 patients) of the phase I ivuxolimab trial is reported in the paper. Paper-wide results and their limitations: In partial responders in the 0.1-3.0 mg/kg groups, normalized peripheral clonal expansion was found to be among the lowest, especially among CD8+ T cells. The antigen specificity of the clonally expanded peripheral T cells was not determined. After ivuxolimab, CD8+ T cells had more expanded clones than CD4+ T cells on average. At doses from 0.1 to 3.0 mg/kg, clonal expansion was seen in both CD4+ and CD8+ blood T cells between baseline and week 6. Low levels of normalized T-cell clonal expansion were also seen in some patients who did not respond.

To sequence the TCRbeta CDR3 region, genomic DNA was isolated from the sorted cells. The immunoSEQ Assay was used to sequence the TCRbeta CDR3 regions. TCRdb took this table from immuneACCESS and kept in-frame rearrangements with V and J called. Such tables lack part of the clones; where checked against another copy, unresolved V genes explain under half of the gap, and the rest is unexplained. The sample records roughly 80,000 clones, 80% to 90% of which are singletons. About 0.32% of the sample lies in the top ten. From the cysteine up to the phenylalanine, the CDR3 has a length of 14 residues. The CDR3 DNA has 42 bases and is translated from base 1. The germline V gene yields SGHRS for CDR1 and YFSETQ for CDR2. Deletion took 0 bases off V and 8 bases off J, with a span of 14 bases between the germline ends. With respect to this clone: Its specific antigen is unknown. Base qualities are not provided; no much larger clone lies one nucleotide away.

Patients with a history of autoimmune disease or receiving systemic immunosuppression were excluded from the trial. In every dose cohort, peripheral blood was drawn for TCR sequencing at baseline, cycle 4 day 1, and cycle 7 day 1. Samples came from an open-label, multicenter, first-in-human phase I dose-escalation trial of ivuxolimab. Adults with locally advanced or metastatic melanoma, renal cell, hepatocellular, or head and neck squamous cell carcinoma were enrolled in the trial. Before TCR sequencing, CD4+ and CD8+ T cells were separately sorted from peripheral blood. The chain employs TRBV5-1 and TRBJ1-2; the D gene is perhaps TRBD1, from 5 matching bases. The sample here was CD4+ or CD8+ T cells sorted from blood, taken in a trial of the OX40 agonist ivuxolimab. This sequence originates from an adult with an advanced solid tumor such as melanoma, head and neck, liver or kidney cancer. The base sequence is TGCGCCAGCAGCTTGGTCACAGGAGAGGGAGGCTACACCTTC. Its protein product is CASSLVTGEGGYTF.